These 17 T cell receptor beta chains originate from one sample sequenced in a study of cytomegalovirus exposure and HLA in healthy donors. Clones were read by immunoSEQ multiplex PCR, and TCRdb kept only the in-frame ones, dropping some. This table holds some 140,000 clones, just under 85% found once. The sample comprised PBMCs. These TCRs come from a woman in her 30s in good health and CMV-seronegative.

The chain couples TRBV7-6 to TRBJ1-2; 7 nucleotides line up with TRBD1. Trimming cost V 5 bases and J 8 bases; bases outside gene matches: 17. Germline V lookup: CDR1 SGHVS, CDR2 FNYEAQ. The CDR3 length is 16 residues. CDR3: CASSPVEGATSRGYTF. CDR3 coding DNA: TGTGCCAGCAGCCCGGTAGAGGGGGCTACGTCGCGGGGCTACACCTTC.

The gene calls are TRBV10-1 and TRBJ2-1; TRBD2 aligns across 12 bases. This CDR3 has 18 residues. The V gene end was trimmed by 2 bases and the J gene end by 4 bases; junction bases not matched to a gene: 9. Germline values: CDR1 WNHNN, CDR2 SYGVQD (reference sequence). CDR3 nucleotide sequence: TGCGCCAGCAGTGAGATCCGGGCTAGCGGGGGGGTTTACAATGAGCAGTTCTTC. It encodes CASSEIRASGGVYNEQFF.

The CDR3 region is CASSLGQIYTEAFF. The CDR3 bases are TGTGCCAGCAGCTTAGGACAGATATACACTGAAGCTTTCTTT. The gene calls are TRBV11-2 and TRBJ1-1; D perhaps matches TRBD1 (5 bases). There are 14 residues in the CDR3. Germline V gene sequence: CDR1 SGHAT, CDR2 FQNNGV. V lost 1 base and J 3 bases, leaving 9 bases between the germline ends.

V and J are TRBV6-1 and TRBJ1-1; D call uncertain. Germline values: CDR1 MNHNS, CDR2 SASEGT. V was pared by 2 bases and J by 7 bases, with 11 bases between. This CDR3 is built from 13 residues. The CDR3: CASSERGSFEAFF. The CDR3 region has the DNA TGTGCCAGCAGTGAACGAGGCAGCTTTGAAGCTTTCTTT.

This clone was recorded a few times. The V gene is TRBV29-1, the J gene TRBJ2-1, with D perhaps TRBD1 (6 bases). The V gene lost 5 bases and the J gene lost 4 bases, with 9 bases spanning the gap. The CDR3 runs 12 residues. The germline CDR1 and CDR2 sequences are SQVTM and ANQGSEA. The CDR3 DNA sequence: TGCAGCGTTTCTCAGGGGTACAATGAGCAGTTCTTC. It encodes CSVSQGYNEQFF.

The rearrangement joins TRBV7-8 to TRBJ2-5, with D perhaps matching TRBD1 (6 bases). Per germline, CDR1 SGHVS and CDR2 FQNEAQ. CDR3 length: 15 residues. Between the trimmed V and J ends, which lost 5 bases and 4 bases, there was a span of 17 bases. The CDR3 reads CASSPIQGLRETQYF. Written as DNA, the CDR3 is TGTGCCAGCAGCCCCATACAGGGATTGAGAGAGACCCAGTACTTC. The complete variable domain, with remaining parts taken from reference TRBV7-8 and TRBJ2-5, reads GAGVSQSPRYKVAKRGQDVALRCDPISGHVSLFWYQQALGQGPEFLTYFQNEAQLDKSGLPSDRFFAERPEGSVSTLKIQRTQQEDSAVYLCASSPIQGLRETQYFGPGTRLLVL.

The chain employs TRBV6-6 and TRBJ1-2; TRBD1 aligns across 7 bases. After removal of 6 bases from V and 2 bases from J, the junction contained 3 bases not matched to a gene. Germline loops: CDR1 MNHNY, CDR2 SVGAGI (reference sequence). The CDR3 has 13 residues. As DNA, the CDR3 is TGTGCCAGCAGGCAACAGGGGAACTATGGCTACACCTTC. It is translated as CASRQQGNYGYTF.

The chain carries TRBV27 and TRBJ2-6, with 11 bases aligning to TRBD1. Trimming removed 8 bases from V and 2 bases from J; junction bases left unmatched: 5. This CDR3 region has 16 residues. Germline V lookup: CDR1 MNHEY, CDR2 SMNVEV (reference sequence). The CDR3 nucleotides read TGTGCCAGCCAACCGGGACAGGGGGCTGGGGCCAACGTCCTGACTTTC. Its protein product is CASQPGQGAGANVLTF.

This rearrangement joins TRBV5-1 to TRBJ2-5; no clear D. Germline CDR1 is SGHRS and CDR2 is YFSETQ. The V gene lost 4 bases and the J gene lost 0 bases, with 13 bases spanning the gap. The CDR3 spans 15 residues. The CDR3 sequence is CASSPQPGYQETQYF. CDR3 nucleotides: TGCGCCAGCAGCCCGCAGCCAGGATACCAAGAGACCCAGTACTTC.

This clone was picked up one time. The gene calls are TRBV5-1 and TRBJ2-5, with D perhaps matching TRBD2 (6 bases). This CDR3 spans 15 amino acids. Germline V gives CDR1 SGHRS, CDR2 YFSETQ. V was clipped by 3 bases and J by 2 bases, with 14 bases between them. DNA for the CDR3: TGCGCCAGCAGCTCCGGGACTCGACCTCAAGAGACCCAGTACTTC. Amino acid sequence: CASSSGTRPQETQYF.

The genes are TRBV7-2 and TRBJ1-1; no firm D call. The CDR3 consists of 16 residues. Trimming removed 1 base from V and 0 bases from J, with 12 bases in between. The germline V gene encodes CDR1 SGHTA and CDR2 FQGNSA. In DNA form, the CDR3 reads TGTGCCAGCAGCTTAGGCGGACTACACATGAACACTGAAGCTTTCTTT. Amino acid sequence: CASSLGGLHMNTEAFF.

This chain connects TRBV10-3 to TRBJ2-5, with a tentative D call TRBD1 (5 bases). The germline gives CDR1 ENHRY, CDR2 SYGVKD. This CDR3 has 16 residues. V was cut by 0 bases and J by 2 bases, with 13 bases left in between. CDR3 region: CAISESGAAVQETQYF. CDR3 DNA: TGTGCCATCAGTGAGTCTGGGGCGGCAGTTCAAGAGACCCAGTACTTC.

The rearrangement joins TRBV18 to TRBJ2-7, with D perhaps matching TRBD1 (6 bases). Trimming removed 6 bases from V and 0 bases from J, with 18 bases in between. The CDR3 totals 16 residues. Germline V lookup: CDR1 KGHSH, CDR2 LQKENI. The CDR3 DNA reads TGTGCCAGCTCCCCGGAACAGGGAACGGGCTCCTACGAGCAGTACTTC. Protein sequence: CASSPEQGTGSYEQYF. The whole variable domain, remainder taken from reference TRBV18 and TRBJ2-7, is NAGVMQNPRHLVRRRGQEARLRCSPMKGHSHVYWYRQLPEEGLKFMVYLQKENIIDESGMPKERFSAEFPKEGPSILRIQQVVRGDSAAYFCASSPEQGTGSYEQYFGPGTRLTVT.

The CDR3 DNA reads as TGTGCCAGCAGTGAGTCCGCGGTCACGAGCTCCTACGAGCAGTACTTC. Protein product: CASSESAVTSSYEQYF. The V gene is TRBV6-1, the J gene TRBJ2-7; no clear D. The CDR3 is 16 amino acids. Germline CDR1 is MNHNS and CDR2 is SASEGT. V dropped 3 bases and J dropped 0 bases, with 15 bases sitting between them.

J is TRBJ1-2 and V is TRBV28; D not certain. CDR3 length: 12 amino acids. The V and J ends lost 7 bases and 2 bases respectively, with 8 bases between them. Germline-derived CDR1 and CDR2 are MDHEN and SYDVKM. The CDR3 spells CASNSRNYGYTF. DNA for the CDR3: TGTGCCAGCAACAGCCGAAACTATGGCTACACCTTC.

This chain connects TRBV7-8 to TRBJ2-7; TRBD2 agrees at 11 bases. J gave up 7 bases and V 2 bases, and 4 bases lay outside the gene matches. Per germline, CDR1 SGHVS and CDR2 FQNEAQ. The CDR3 contains 14 residues. The CDR3 loop reads CASSLPWTSGEQYF. In nucleotides, the CDR3 is TGTGCCAGCAGCTTACCATGGACTAGCGGGGAGCAGTACTTC.

V gene TRBV27 combines with J gene TRBJ1-5; D is unclear. Trimming stripped 7 bases from V and 5 bases from J, with 21 bases between. The CDR3 spans 16 residues. Germline values: CDR1 MNHEY, CDR2 SMNVEV (reference sequence). The CDR3 here is CASKPSAGGAYQPQHF. The CDR3, as DNA: TGTGCCAGCAAGCCCTCAGCGGGCGGCGCGTATCAGCCCCAGCATTTT.